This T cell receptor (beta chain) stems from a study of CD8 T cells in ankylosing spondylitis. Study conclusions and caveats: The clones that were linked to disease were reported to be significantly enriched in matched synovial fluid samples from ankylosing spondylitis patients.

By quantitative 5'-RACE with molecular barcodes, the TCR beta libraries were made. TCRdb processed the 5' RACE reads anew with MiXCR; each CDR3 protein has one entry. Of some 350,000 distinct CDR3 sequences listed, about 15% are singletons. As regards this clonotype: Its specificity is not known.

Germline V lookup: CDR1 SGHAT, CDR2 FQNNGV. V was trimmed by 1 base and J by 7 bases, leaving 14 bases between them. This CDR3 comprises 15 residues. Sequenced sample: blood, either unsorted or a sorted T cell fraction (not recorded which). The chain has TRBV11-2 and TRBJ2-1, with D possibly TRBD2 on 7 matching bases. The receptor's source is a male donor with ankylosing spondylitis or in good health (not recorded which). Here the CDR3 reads CASSLGGGSVNEQFF. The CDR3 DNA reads TGTGCCAGCAGCTTAGGCGGGGGCTCGGTTAATGAGCAGTTCTTC.